This T cell receptor (beta chain) was sequenced for a study of T cells in Graves' hyperthyroidism and ophthalmopathy. Study-wide results and caveats: Blood also held most thyroid clonotypes expanded beyond 0.001.

V shed 3 bases and J shed 0 bases, with 9 bases lying between them. Germline assignment: CDR1 DFQATT and CDR2 SNEGSKA (reference sequence). The CDR3 consists of 14 residues. Using RNA transcripts as the source, TCR beta CDR3 regions were amplified. During a first-round RT-PCR of the TCR CDR3, the HTBI primer set was used. One entry per CDR3 protein results from TCRdb running MiXCR on the multiplex PCR reads. In the table there are about 520,000 distinct CDR3 sequences, 24% of which are singletons. Ophthalmopathy in the patients scored at least 3 on Clinical Activity Score and at least 4 on NOSPECS grade, lasting under 3 months. Diagnosing involved the use of clinical symptoms, serum thyroxine and TRAb, thyroid ultrasound and orbital computed tomography. Around 9.9 ml of fresh peripheral blood supplied the PBMCs. This clonotype was seen at least ten times. Its antigen is unidentified.

The rearrangement joins TRBV20-1 to TRBJ1-3; the D gene is possibly TRBD1 (6 bases). The sequencing input was blood. This sequence was found in a woman in her twenties or thirties with Graves' ophthalmopathy. The CDR3, as DNA: TGCAGTGCTAGCCAGGGGAGCTCTGGAAACACCATATATTTT. This sequence encodes CSASQGSSGNTIYF.